These T cell receptor beta chains were read from a single sample in a study of T cells after yellow fever vaccination. TCRdb ran MiXCR on the 5' RACE reads and lists one entry per CDR3 protein. The profile covers 550,000 to 750,000 distinct CDR3 sequences, with approximately 13% appearing a single time and over 12% taken by the ten largest. Specimen: PBMCs, collected on the day of the yellow fever booster vaccination. These receptors originate from a man younger than 40 who received the YFV17D yellow fever vaccine. Each CDR3 is given with its conserved first and last residue. The D gene is left open where the match is weak. The size of a clone is reported for some rows only, either as once, few or many, or as a class for expanded clones.

TRBV11-2	TRBJ2-7	TRBD2	few	CASSLVGLAGARLPYEQYF	TGTGCCAGCAGCTTAGTTGGACTAGCGGGAGCTCGGCTACCCTACGAGCAGTACTTC
TRBV6-1	TRBJ2-3	.	.	CASTSLSRDTQYF	TGTGCCAGCACCTCCCTTTCGAGAGATACGCAGTATTTT
TRBV20-1	TRBJ1-2	.	.	CSARDGGGTNYGYTF	TGCAGTGCTAGAGATGGGGGGGGCACTAACTATGGCTACACCTTC
TRBV20-1	TRBJ2-5	TRBD2	few	CSASPTSGRGLQETQYF	TGCAGTGCTAGTCCGACTAGCGGGAGGGGCCTACAAGAGACCCAGTACTTC
TRBV20-1	TRBJ2-7	TRBD2	.	CSAREGGLAGGPTYF	TGCAGTGCTAGAGAGGGGGGACTAGCGGGAGGGCCAACGTACTTC
TRBV14	TRBJ2-1	.	.	CASSQWGYNEQFF	TGTGCCAGCAGCCAATGGGGTTACAATGAGCAGTTCTTC
TRBV5-6	TRBJ1-2	.	.	CASSLDRLRAFYGYTF	TGTGCCAGCAGCCTGGACAGACTGCGAGCCTTCTATGGCTACACCTTC
TRBV5-1	TRBJ1-4	.	few	CASRNPGQTNEKLFF	TGCGCCAGCAGAAACCCGGGGCAGACTAATGAAAAACTGTTTTTT
TRBV20-1	TRBJ2-1	TRBD2	few	CSATSGTANEQFF	TGCAGTGCCACTAGCGGGACGGCGAATGAGCAGTTCTTC
TRBV30	TRBJ2-7	TRBD2	few	CAWNGLAEYEQYF	TGTGCCTGGAATGGACTAGCGGAATACGAGCAGTACTTC
TRBV5-6	TRBJ2-3	TRBD2	.	CASSLPGLATRIDTQYF	TGTGCCAGCAGCTTGCCGGGACTAGCGACACGCATAGATACGCAGTATTTT
TRBV20-1	TRBJ2-3	.	.	CSAPRVSSTDTQYF	TGCAGTGCCCCGCGGGTCTCTAGCACAGATACGCAGTATTTT
TRBV7-9	TRBJ2-2	.	.	CASSFDGPTGELFF	TGTGCCAGCAGTTTTGACGGGCCCACCGGGGAGCTGTTTTTT
TRBV7-9	TRBJ2-1	.	.	CASSLRAGTSYNEQFF	TGTGCCAGCAGTTTAAGGGCGGGGACGTCCTACAATGAGCAGTTCTTC
TRBV5-1	TRBJ2-3	TRBD2	.	CASRAREGREDTQYF	TGCGCCAGCAGAGCTCGGGAGGGCCGTGAAGATACGCAGTATTTT